The next 14 T cell receptor beta chains were all read from a single sample in a study of T cells in Graves' hyperthyroidism and ophthalmopathy. RNA transcripts served as the template for amplifying TCR beta CDR3 regions. First-round RT-PCR targeting the TCR CDR3 was performed with the HTBI primer set. TCRdb re-analysed the multiplex PCR reads in MiXCR, keeping a single row per CDR3 protein. Among roughly 700,000 distinct CDR3 sequences listed, 17% were seen once. Sequences were obtained from blood. These receptors came from a man between 45 and 60 years old with Graves' hyperthyroidism.

This sequence joins TRBV28 and TRBJ2-5; 11 nucleotides match TRBD1. Germline V gene sequence: CDR1 MDHEN, CDR2 SYDVKM. V lost 2 bases, J lost 1 base, and 3 bases stayed unmatched. The CDR3 extends over 16 amino acids. The CDR3 region is CASSLGDRGIQETQYF. The CDR3 bases are TGTGCCAGCAGTTTAGGGGACAGGGGGATCCAAGAGACCCAGTACTTC.

Ten or more counts support this clonotype. This sequence joins TRBV27 and TRBJ1-4; no reliable D call. Trimming left V 6 bases short and J 0 bases short, with 5 bases between. Germline lookup yields CDR1 MNHEY and CDR2 SMNVEV (reference sequence). The CDR3 totals 13 residues. The CDR3 protein is CASRSTTNEKLFF. CDR3 sequence (DNA): TGTGCCAGCAGAAGTACAACTAATGAAAAACTGTTTTTT.

In this sample, this clonotype turned up a few times. The chain links TRBV7-6 to TRBJ2-7; 9 nucleotides line up with TRBD2. Germline V lookup: CDR1 SGHVS, CDR2 FNYEAQ. The CDR3 sequence is 14 residues long. Trimming removed 5 bases from V and 3 bases from J; junction bases left unmatched: 5. DNA of the CDR3: TGTGCCAGCAGCCCGACTAGCGGCCACTACGAGCAGTACTTC. Residues: CASSPTSGHYEQYF.

Many counts were recorded for this clonotype. V gene TRBV11-2 combines with J gene TRBJ2-7; D is unresolved. The CDR3 length is 14 residues. V was cut by 1 base and J by 5 bases, with 12 bases left in between. CDR1 is SGHAT and CDR2 is FQNNGV in the germline V gene. The CDR3 DNA reads TGTGCCAGCAGCTTAGGACGGTCCCACCACGAGCAGTACTTC. Protein sequence: CASSLGRSHHEQYF.

This clonotype turned up a few times. This rearrangement joins TRBV9 to TRBJ2-3, with 9 nucleotides matching TRBD2. CDR3 length: 17 residues. The V segment lost 0 bases and the J segment 2 bases; nucleotides outside the gene matches: 7. In germline, CDR1 is SGDLS, CDR2 YYNGEE. The CDR3 coding sequence is TGTGCCAGCAGCGTAGGGGCTAGCGGGATCTCCACAGATACGCAGTATTTT. As protein: CASSVGASGISTDTQYF.

The rearrangement joins TRBV7-2 to TRBJ2-4, with 9 bases aligning to TRBD2. Looked up from germline, CDR1 is SGHTA and CDR2 is FQGNSA. The V segment lost 1 base and the J segment 5 bases; nucleotides outside the gene matches: 6. The CDR3 totals 16 residues. The DNA of the CDR3 is TGTGCCAGCAGCTTAGGACTAGCGGCGGAGGAAAACATTCAGTACTTC. It encodes CASSLGLAAEENIQYF.

This clonotype was counted ten times or more. The chain uses TRBV11-2 and TRBJ2-1; D assignment may be TRBD1 or TRBD2 (5 bases each). Germline CDR1 and CDR2: SGHAT and FQNNGV. V was pared by 5 bases and J by 3 bases, with 11 bases between. This CDR3 contains 14 residues. CDR3 DNA: TGTGCCAGCAGCACCCGGGACGGCTACAATGAGCAGTTCTTC. This translates into CASSTRDGYNEQFF.

J is TRBJ1-1 and V is TRBV9; 8 bases are shared with TRBD1. CDR1 SGDLS and CDR2 YYNGEE come from the germline V gene. With 2 bases clipped from V and 2 bases from J, the junction kept 5 bases outside the gene matches. This CDR3 has 15 residues. CDR3 DNA sequence: TGTGCCAGCAGCGTCGGGACAGGAACAAACACTGAAGCTTTCTTT. This encodes CASSVGTGTNTEAFF.

This clonotype was recorded a few times. The chain combines TRBV9 with TRBJ2-7, with 9 nucleotides matching TRBD2. J lost 5 bases, V lost 0 bases, and 6 bases had no gene match. The length of the CDR3 is 15 residues. Germline V gene data show CDR1 as SGDLS and CDR2 as YYNGEE. The DNA for the CDR3 is TGTGCCAGCAGCGTAGCCGCGGGAGGGGACAACGAGCAGTACTTC. Protein product: CASSVAAGGDNEQYF. The full variable domain, its missing parts supplied by reference TRBV9 and TRBJ2-7, is DSGVTQTPKHLITATGQRVTLRCSPRSGDLSVYWYQQSLDQGLQFLIQYYNGEERAKGNILERFSAQQFPDLHSELNLSSLELGDSALYFCASSVAAGGDNEQYFGPGTRLTVT.

About this clonotype: This may come from a read error, since a much larger clone is one base off. The chain couples TRBV10-3 to TRBJ2-7; D might be TRBD1 (7 bases). Per the germline V gene, CDR1 is ENHRY and CDR2 is SYGVKD. The CDR3 consists of 14 residues. DNA of the CDR3: TGTGGCATCAGTGAGGTCGGAGGGGGCCTAGAGCAGTACTTC. Translation gives CGISEVGGGLEQYF.

This clonotype was seen ten or more times. This rearrangement joins TRBV12-3 or TRBV12-4 to TRBJ1-5; D is unclear. The V end was cut by 5 bases, the J end by 6 bases, with 14 bases between. This CDR3 has 14 residues. The CDR3 sequence: CASSPSGGSQPQHF. The CDR3 nucleotides are TGTGCCAGCAGTCCCTCGGGAGGGAGTCAGCCCCAGCATTTT.

The sample holds many counts of this clonotype. The CDR3 DNA is TGTGCCAGCATCAATGCACGAAGAGAAAAAAACACTGAAGCTTTCTTT. Translated, it gives CASINARREKNTEAFF. The chain links TRBV28 to TRBJ1-1; D is uncertain. Trimming removed 7 bases at V and 2 bases at J, with 20 bases between. Germline loops: CDR1 MDHEN, CDR2 SYDVKM. The CDR3 consists of 16 residues.

The V call is TRBV10-2, the J call TRBJ1-1, with 10 bases lining up with TRBD1. In germline, CDR1 is WSHSY, CDR2 SAAADI. CDR3 length equals 17 residues. Germline trimming cut 6 bases from V and 0 bases from J; bases unmatched to any gene: 10. The CDR3 region is CASRQEPGQGMNTEAFF. The CDR3 bases are TGCGCCAGCAGACAGGAGCCGGGACAGGGGATGAACACTGAAGCTTTCTTT.

As concerns this clonotype: A junction boundary mismatches the germline segment, possibly from a read error. The rearrangement links TRBV24-1 to TRBJ1-5, with unresolved D. In germline, CDR1 is KGHDR, CDR2 SFDVKD. The CDR3 covers 14 residues. CDR3 DNA sequence: TGTGCCACCAGTGATTTGGCCAACAATCGGCCCCAGCATTTT. This gives the protein CATSDLANNRPQHF.